This TCR beta chain was sequenced for a study of cytomegalovirus exposure and HLA in healthy donors. V gave up 4 bases and J gave up 4 bases, with 10 bases separating them. The CDR3 is made up of 13 amino acids. Germline loops: CDR1 KGHSH, CDR2 LQKENI. Donors consisted of healthy bone marrow donors. The PCR used 60 Vbeta and 13 Jbeta primers. Profiled with immunoSEQ multiplex PCR; TCRdb holds only in-frame clones, not every one. The sample shows 180,000 or so clones, roughly 80% of them seen only once. Findings and caveats of the study: Most TCR beta V segments were productive about 90% or about 30% of the time in an earlier analysis.

Of note for this clone: Its antigen is as yet unknown.

The clonotype originates from a female donor in good health and CMV-seronegative. The genes are TRBV18 and TRBJ1-2, with no clear D. The specimen was PBMCs. The CDR3 DNA follows: TGTGCCAGCTCACAAACAGAGGGCTATGGCTACACCTTC. Its protein is CASSQTEGYGYTF.